Shown below are 20 T cell receptor beta chains from a single sample sequenced in a study of cytomegalovirus exposure and HLA in healthy donors. The PCR made use of 60 Vbeta and 13 Jbeta primers. Profiling relied on immunoSEQ multiplex PCR, and the TCRdb table lists in-frame clones only, not all of them. The table records about 100,000 clones, over 65% of them present only once. The specimen sequenced was PBMCs. The receptors originated from a woman aged 55-70 years in good health and CMV-seronegative.

The V gene is TRBV10-2, the J gene TRBJ2-5; unclear D gene. Trimming took 8 bases from V and 2 from J, leaving 18 bases between them. Germline values: CDR1 WSHSY, CDR2 SAAADI. The CDR3 is 15 amino acids. This CDR3 reads CASYTRQTSQETQYF. As DNA, the CDR3 is TGCGCCAGCTATACAAGACAAACTTCACAAGAGACCCAGTACTTC.

The rearrangement links TRBV5-1 to TRBJ1-1; a possible D gene is TRBD1 (5 bases). Germline values: CDR1 SGHRS, CDR2 YFSETQ. This CDR3 contains 14 residues. V lost 1 base and J lost 1, with 8 bases in between. CDR3 coding DNA: TGCGCCAGCAGCTTGTTGGGGGGGAACACTGAAGCTTTCTTT. Translating gives CASSLLGGNTEAFF. The whole variable domain, filled in from reference TRBV5-1 and TRBJ1-1, reads KAGVTQTPRYLIKTRGQQVTLSCSPISGHRSVSWYQQTPGQGLQFLFEYFSETQRNKGNFPGRFSGRQFSNSRSEMNVSTLELGDSALYLCASSLLGGNTEAFFGQGTRLTVV.

This sequence joins TRBV7-2 and TRBJ2-3; maybe TRBD2 (5 bases). Germline CDR1 SGHTA, CDR2 FQGNSA. V lost 7 bases, J lost 8 bases, and 10 bases lay in between. The CDR3 contains 11 residues. The CDR3 nucleotides are TGTGCCAGCACTGCCGGGGTTACGCAGTATTTT. This gives the protein CASTAGVTQYF.

V usage is TRBV13 and J usage is TRBJ2-3, with 8 positions matching TRBD2. Germline CDR1 PRHDT, CDR2 FYEKMQ (reference sequence). V gave up 3 bases and J gave up 2 bases; unmatched junction bases: 7. This CDR3 comprises 16 residues. The CDR3 region has the DNA TGTGCCAGCAGCTTCGGGACTAGTCCTTACACAGATACGCAGTATTTT. Its translation is CASSFGTSPYTDTQYF.

The DNA for the CDR3 is TGCGCCAGCAGTGACAGGGGGATCCCTGAGACCCAGTACTTC. Residues: CASSDRGIPETQYF. J is TRBJ2-5 and V is TRBV10-1; the match to TRBD1 covers 7 bases. The CDR3 length is 14 residues. The germline gives CDR1 WNHNN, CDR2 SYGVQD (reference sequence). The V gene end was trimmed by 3 bases and the J gene end by 5 bases; junction bases not matched to a gene: 6.

This chain links TRBV10-3 with TRBJ1-1, with TRBD1 matching 9 bases. J was trimmed by 4 bases and V by 7 bases; bases with no gene match: 1. The germline V gene encodes CDR1 ENHRY and CDR2 SYGVKD. CDR3 length: 12 amino acids. In DNA form, the CDR3 reads TGTGCCATCAAGACAGGGGGCACTGAAGCTTTCTTT. Its protein product is CAIKTGGTEAFF.

The chain recombines TRBV15 with TRBJ2-7; 8 bases are a match to TRBD2. Germline CDR1 and CDR2: LNHNV and YYDKDF (reference sequence). J gave up 7 bases and V 1 base, and 12 bases lay outside the gene matches. This CDR3 spans 16 amino acids. The CDR3 loop reads CATSRAGAGGLGEQYF. The DNA of the CDR3 is TGTGCCACCAGCAGAGCGGGTGCGGGAGGCCTTGGGGAGCAGTACTTC.

The chain joins TRBV10-2 to TRBJ2-5, with a tentative D call TRBD2 (7 bases). Trimming took off 5 bases at V and 5 bases at J, with 18 bases between the two ends. The CDR3 covers 15 residues. In germline, CDR1 is WSHSY, CDR2 SAAADI. CDR3 region: CASSLGGGMLETQYF. The CDR3 DNA sequence: TGCGCCAGCAGTTTAGGGGGGGGGATGCTGGAGACCCAGTACTTC.

This chain uses TRBV15 with TRBJ1-1; 8 bases are shared with TRBD1. Germline V CDR1 and CDR2: LNHNV, YYDKDF (reference sequence). The CDR3 contains 14 residues. V lost 5 bases, J lost 1 base, and 3 bases stayed unmatched. CDR3 DNA sequence: TGTGCCACCAGCCGAGGACAGGGGAACACTGAAGCTTTCTTT. Translated: CATSRGQGNTEAFF.

The V call is TRBV19, the J call TRBJ2-7, with TRBD2 as a possible D gene (6 bases). CDR1 is LNHDA, CDR2 SQIVND, per germline (reference sequence). V gave up 3 bases and J gave up 0 bases, with 12 bases separating them. The CDR3 length is 15 residues. For the CDR3, the DNA is TGTGCCAGTAGTATTAGGGACGGGAGCTCCTACGAGCAGTACTTC. It codes for CASSIRDGSSYEQYF. The entire variable domain, with the rest obtained from reference TRBV19 and TRBJ2-7, is as follows: DGGITQSPKYLFRKEGQNVTLSCEQNLNHDAMYWYRQDPGQGLRLIYYSQIVNDFQKGDIAEGYSVSREKKESFPLTVTSAQKNPTAFYLCASSIRDGSSYEQYFGPGTRLTVT.

The chain couples TRBV18 to TRBJ2-7; D might be TRBD1 (5 bases). V gave up 4 bases and J gave up 4 bases, with 11 bases separating them. The CDR3 contains 13 residues. The germline gives CDR1 KGHSH, CDR2 LQKENI. The CDR3 nucleotides are TGTGCCAGCTCACTGGCGACAGAGTACGAGCAGTACTTC. Its protein product is CASSLATEYEQYF. The entire variable domain, with the rest obtained from reference TRBV18 and TRBJ2-7, is as follows: NAGVMQNPRHLVRRRGQEARLRCSPMKGHSHVYWYRQLPEEGLKFMVYLQKENIIDESGMPKERFSAEFPKEGPSILRIQQVVRGDSAAYFCASSLATEYEQYFGPGTRLTVT.

The chain carries TRBV7-2 and TRBJ2-3; no definite D call. Trimming took off 5 bases at V and 0 bases at J, with 12 bases between the two ends. The CDR3 totals 15 residues. The germline CDR1 and CDR2 sequences are SGHTA and FQGNSA. The CDR3, as DNA: TGTGCCAGCAGCCCCGGTGCGGTCAGCACAGATACGCAGTATTTT. Protein: CASSPGAVSTDTQYF.

This chain uses TRBV4-2 with TRBJ2-2, with 8 bases that match TRBD1. Germline V CDR1 and CDR2: LGHNA, YNFKEQ. The CDR3 extends over 16 amino acids. J lost 4 bases, V lost 6 bases, and 10 bases had no gene match. The CDR3 bases are TGTGCCAGCAGTCAACCCCCGGGACAGGTCACCGGGGAGCTGTTTTTT. This translates into CASSQPPGQVTGELFF.

The gene calls are TRBV23-1 and TRBJ2-7, with TRBD2 matching over 12 bases. TRBV23-1 is classed as an ORF, of uncertain function. The CDR3 spans 14 residues. With 7 bases clipped from V and 3 bases from J, the junction kept 4 bases outside the gene matches. CDR3 region: CASTQLAGGYEQYF. CDR3 DNA sequence: TGCGCCAGCACCCAACTAGCGGGAGGCTACGAGCAGTACTTC.

This clone was detected only once. The V call is TRBV30, the J call TRBJ1-2; 12 positions agree with TRBD1. Looked up from germline, CDR1 is GTSNPN and CDR2 is SVGIG (reference sequence). The CDR3 consists of 15 residues. The V gene end was trimmed by 4 bases and the J gene end by 5 bases; junction bases not matched to a gene: 8. The CDR3 spells CAWTSGQGASYGYTF. The CDR3 DNA is TGTGCCTGGACCTCGGGACAGGGGGCGAGTTATGGCTACACCTTC.

The chain employs TRBV9 and TRBJ1-5; perhaps TRBD1 as D (5 bases). The CDR3 is 14 residues long. CDR1 SGDLS and CDR2 YYNGEE come from the germline V gene. V shed 4 bases and J shed 0 bases, with 8 bases lying between them. This CDR3 is CASSPGASNQPQHF. The DNA for the CDR3 is TGTGCCAGCAGCCCTGGGGCTAGCAATCAGCCCCAGCATTTT.

This clone has just one count. The rearrangement uses TRBV7-2 and TRBJ1-1; D is unclear. The CDR3 is 11 residues long. Germline CDR1 reads SGHTA; CDR2 reads FQGNSA. V lost 5 bases and J lost 3, with 4 bases in between. In DNA, the CDR3 is TGTGCCAGCAGCCCGGACACTGAAGCTTTCTTT. Protein product: CASSPDTEAFF.

The chain employs TRBV9 and TRBJ2-3; 8 nucleotides align to TRBD2. The CDR3 covers 20 residues. With 0 bases clipped from V and 4 bases from J, the junction kept 19 bases outside the gene matches. Germline-derived CDR1 and CDR2 are SGDLS and YYNGEE. For the CDR3, the DNA is TGTGCCAGCAGCGTAGCTTTGGGGGAAGGTAGCGGGATCGAGGCAGATACGCAGTATTTT. Translated: CASSVALGEGSGIEADTQYF.

The V call is TRBV6-5, the J call TRBJ1-3; 8 bases are shared with TRBD1. Germline assignment: CDR1 MNHEY and CDR2 SVGAGI. The CDR3 has 15 residues. The J segment lost 3 bases and the V segment lost 6 bases, leaving 7 bases of the junction unmatched. Here the CDR3 DNA reads TGTGCCAGCAGATTGGACAGGGAGGGTGGAAACACCATATATTTT. This sequence encodes CASRLDREGGNTIYF.

The chain is built from TRBV4-1 and TRBJ2-5, with 8 positions matching TRBD2. The CDR3 is 15 amino acids. With V trimmed by 3 bases and J by 2 bases, 5 bases remained unmatched. Germline V CDR1 and CDR2: MGHRA, YSYEKL. The CDR3: CASSQLSGAQETQYF. The CDR3 region has the DNA TGCGCCAGCAGCCAGCTTAGCGGGGCACAAGAGACCCAGTACTTC.